Below are 4 T cell receptor beta chains sequenced from a single sample in a study of somatic mutations in cytotoxic T cells in rheumatoid arthritis (dated by TCRdb to the late 2010s). The library was generated by the immunoSEQ multiplex PCR assay. As stored in TCRdb, this immuneACCESS dataset retains in-frame rearrangements with V and J assigned. A fraction of the clones does not appear; measured against another copy, unresolved V genes explain less than half of the discrepancy, and the remainder lacks a known reason. This sample has about 20,000 clones in its table, and 85% of those were observed once. The ten largest clones capture around 7% of the sample. Specimen: CD8+ T cells sorted from blood. These receptors came from a woman aged 40 to 49 with rheumatoid arthritis.

V is TRBV5-1 and J is TRBJ2-7; 11 bases map to TRBD1. The CDR3 runs 19 residues. Looked up from germline, CDR1 is SGHRS and CDR2 is YFSETQ. Unmatched junction bases numbered 16, after V lost 3 bases and J lost 2 bases. This CDR3 reads CASSSPGTGGTPGPYEQYF. In DNA, the CDR3 is TGCGCCAGCAGCTCCCCCGGGACAGGGGGTACCCCGGGACCCTACGAGCAGTACTTC.

This clone turned up a few times. This sequence joins TRBV6-1 and TRBJ1-1, with D perhaps TRBD1 (5 bases). The CDR3 has 14 residues. Germline CDR1 and CDR2: MNHNS and SASEGT. Trimming pared 2 bases from V and 1 base from J, leaving 8 bases between. In DNA, the CDR3 is TGTGCCAGCAGTGAAATCACAGGGAACACTGAAGCTTTCTTT. Protein product: CASSEITGNTEAFF.

The gene calls are TRBV27 and TRBJ2-7, with no clear D. CDR3 length: 13 residues. The V end was cut by 6 bases, the J end by 5 bases, with 14 bases between. The germline CDR1 and CDR2 sequences are MNHEY and SMNVEV (reference sequence). This CDR3 reads CASRSFESDEQYF. The CDR3 DNA follows: TGTGCCAGCAGGTCTTTCGAATCAGACGAGCAGTACTTC.

CDR3 sequence reads: CASSYSPFLNTEAFF. As DNA, the CDR3 is TGTGCCAGCAGTTACTCCCCCTTTTTGAACACTGAAGCTTTCTTT. The chain employs TRBV6-5 and TRBJ1-1, with D uncertain. Germline CDR1 and CDR2: MNHEY and SVGAGI. Trimming stripped 0 bases from V and 0 bases from J, with 8 bases between. The CDR3 covers 15 residues.